The 19 T cell receptor beta chains given below trace back to one sample, sequenced in a study of cytomegalovirus exposure and HLA in healthy donors. With 60 Vbeta and 13 Jbeta primers, the PCR was carried out. Clones were sequenced by immunoSEQ multiplex PCR, and TCRdb holds only the in-frame ones, with some missing. The table lists over 95,000 clones, 77% of them singletons, with 10% to 11% in the top ten. Sequencing was carried out using PBMCs. These TCRs come from a man aged 35 to 55 in good health and CMV-seropositive.

V is TRBV27 and J is TRBJ2-3; 16 bases agree with TRBD2. CDR3 length: 19 amino acids. Germline V lookup: CDR1 MNHEY, CDR2 SMNVEV (reference sequence). Trimming took 6 bases from V and 4 from J; bases not matched to a gene: 13. The CDR3 DNA follows: TGTGCCAGCAGGTTCATCGGGACTAGCGGGGGGGGCGTACCAGATACGCAGTATTTT. As protein: CASRFIGTSGGGVPDTQYF.

This chain links TRBV5-1 with TRBJ1-4; 9 positions match TRBD1. The CDR3 is made up of 14 amino acids. CDR1 is SGHRS, CDR2 YFSETQ, per germline. V was clipped by 1 base and J by 11 bases; unmatched bases: 6. CDR3 protein: CASSLTVGQGKLFF. Here the CDR3 DNA reads TGCGCCAGCAGCTTGACCGTGGGACAGGGTAAACTGTTTTTT.

The chain links TRBV7-8 to TRBJ1-5; no clear D. V was cut by 5 bases and J by 1 base, with 12 bases left in between. This CDR3 spans 15 amino acids. Germline V gene lookup returns CDR1 SGHVS and CDR2 FQNEAQ. CDR3 amino acids: CASSPERASNQPQHF. As DNA, the CDR3 is TGTGCCAGCAGCCCAGAGAGGGCAAGCAATCAGCCCCAGCATTTT.

V and J are TRBV9 and TRBJ2-7; 9 bases are a match to TRBD1. After removal of 3 bases from V and 5 bases from J, the junction contained 15 bases not matched to a gene. Germline V gene data show CDR1 as SGDLS and CDR2 as YYNGEE. The CDR3 totals 17 residues. The CDR3 nucleotides read TGTGCCAGCAGCGCTTACCCCAGGGGACAGGGACGTGACGAGCAGTACTTC. This translates into CASSAYPRGQGRDEQYF.

The J gene is TRBJ2-7, the V gene TRBV6-1; D possibly corresponds to TRBD2 (5 bases). V was trimmed by 6 bases and J by 6 bases, leaving 21 bases between them. The length of the CDR3 is 15 residues. CDR1 is MNHNS and CDR2 is SASEGT in the germline V gene. The CDR3 region has the DNA TGTGCCAGCAGCACCAGCATCCCAGGCCGGGGCGAGCAGTACTTC. Residues: CASSTSIPGRGEQYF.

The V gene is TRBV15, the J gene TRBJ1-6, with 7 bases lining up with TRBD1. J was trimmed by 10 bases and V by 0 bases; bases with no gene match: 3. The CDR3 totals 14 residues. CDR1 LNHNV and CDR2 YYDKDF come from the germline V gene (reference sequence). The CDR3 is CATSRDTGVSPLHF. The CDR3 nucleotides are TGTGCCACCAGCAGAGATACAGGGGTGTCACCCCTCCACTTT. Together with reference TRBV15 and TRBJ1-6, the CDR3 gives the full variable domain: DAMVIQNPRYQVTQFGKPVTLSCSQTLNHNVMYWYQQKSSQAPKLLFHYYDKDFNNEADTPDNFQSRRPNTSFCFLDIRSPGLGDTAMYLCATSRDTGVSPLHFGNGTRLTVT.

As DNA, the CDR3 is TGTGCCAGCAGTGGGACAGTGAATGGTGAAGCTTTCTTT. As protein: CASSGTVNGEAFF. The chain is built from TRBV25-1 and TRBJ1-1, with D possibly matching TRBD1 (6 bases). Per germline, CDR1 MGHDK and CDR2 SYGVNS. Deletions cut 4 bases from V and 7 bases from J, with 13 bases between. The CDR3 has 13 amino acids.

The chain carries TRBV15 and TRBJ2-4; D may be TRBD1 (6 bases). The CDR3 extends over 14 amino acids. The V end lost 0 bases, the J end lost 8 bases, and 11 bases lay between the germline ends. CDR1 and CDR2 (germline): LNHNV, YYDKDF (reference sequence). CDR3 amino acids: CATSRDLQGDIQYF. The CDR3 DNA reads TGTGCCACCAGCAGAGATTTACAGGGTGACATTCAGTACTTC.

This rearrangement joins TRBV19 to TRBJ2-7, with D possibly TRBD1 on 6 matching bases. The CDR3 loop spans 13 amino acids. V was shortened by 4 bases and J by 1 base, with 8 bases between the two germline ends. Germline V gene data show CDR1 as LNHDA and CDR2 as SQIVND (reference sequence). The CDR3 DNA sequence: TGTGCCAGTAGTAGGGGGCTATCCTACGAGCAGTACTTC. This encodes CASSRGLSYEQYF.

This chain connects TRBV28 to TRBJ2-1; TRBD2 might be the D (5 bases). Per germline, CDR1 MDHEN and CDR2 SYDVKM. V was clipped by 5 bases and J by 2 bases, with 13 bases between them. There are 15 residues in the CDR3. This CDR3 is CASSLRDLPYNEQFF. The CDR3 DNA follows: TGTGCCAGCAGTCTCCGGGATCTTCCCTACAATGAGCAGTTCTTC.

The chain carries TRBV28 and TRBJ1-1; D not certain. V lost 3 bases, J lost 4 bases, and 9 bases lay in between. Germline values: CDR1 MDHEN, CDR2 SYDVKM. The CDR3 consists of 13 residues. The DNA of the CDR3 is TGTGCCAGCAGTTTCCGAGATTCCACTGAAGCTTTCTTT. It yields the protein CASSFRDSTEAFF. Based on the CDR3 plus reference TRBV28 and TRBJ1-1, the full variable domain is DVKVTQSSRYLVKRTGEKVFLECVQDMDHENMFWYRQDPGLGLRLIYFSYDVKMKEKGDIPEGYSVSREKKERFSLILESASTNQTSMYLCASSFRDSTEAFFGQGTRLTVV.

The rearrangement joins TRBV27 to TRBJ2-2; D is possibly TRBD1 (5 bases). Trimming pared 5 bases from V and 6 bases from J, leaving 13 bases between. Germline lookup yields CDR1 MNHEY and CDR2 SMNVEV (reference sequence). The CDR3 loop spans 14 amino acids. The CDR3 sequence: CASSGQGDPGELFF. The CDR3 DNA follows: TGTGCCAGCAGTGGGCAGGGTGACCCCGGGGAGCTGTTTTTT.

This sequence joins TRBV7-8 and TRBJ2-7; possible D gene TRBD1, 5 bases. This CDR3 region has 15 residues. The V end lost 0 bases, the J end lost 5 bases, and 14 bases lay between the germline ends. In germline, CDR1 is SGHVS, CDR2 FQNEAQ. The DNA of the CDR3 is TGTGCCAGCAGCTTAGCGTCAGGGTTTTCCCACGAGCAGTACTTC. Its protein is CASSLASGFSHEQYF.

The chain couples TRBV5-1 to TRBJ2-2; no firm D call. CDR3 length equals 17 residues. Trimming cost V 0 bases and J 5 bases, with 17 bases left between them. The germline CDR1 and CDR2 sequences are SGHRS and YFSETQ. CDR3 nucleotide sequence: TGCGCCAGCAGCTTGGGTTTAGCCCCCACCGGGACCGGGGAGCTGTTTTTT. Protein sequence: CASSLGLAPTGTGELFF.

The rearrangement joins TRBV28 to TRBJ1-5; TRBD1 matches 7 bases. CDR3 length: 15 amino acids. Germline V gives CDR1 MDHEN, CDR2 SYDVKM. With 3 bases clipped from V and 0 bases from J, the junction kept 2 bases outside the gene matches. CDR3: CASSFPGGSNQPQHF. For the CDR3, the DNA is TGTGCCAGCAGTTTCCCAGGGGGTAGCAATCAGCCCCAGCATTTT.

J is TRBJ2-3 and V is TRBV19; D call uncertain. This CDR3 comprises 14 residues. Looked up from germline, CDR1 is LNHDA and CDR2 is SQIVND (reference sequence). Trimming took 4 bases from V and 5 from J, leaving 13 bases between them. CDR3 sequence: CASSNRPPGDTQYF. The CDR3 DNA sequence: TGTGCCAGTAGTAACAGACCTCCTGGAGATACGCAGTATTTT. The whole variable domain, remainder taken from reference TRBV19 and TRBJ2-3, is DGGITQSPKYLFRKEGQNVTLSCEQNLNHDAMYWYRQDPGQGLRLIYYSQIVNDFQKGDIAEGYSVSREKKESFPLTVTSAQKNPTAFYLCASSNRPPGDTQYFGPGTRLTVL.

The chain couples TRBV2 to TRBJ1-3; possible D gene TRBD1, 5 bases. This CDR3 has 17 amino acids. Germline lookup yields CDR1 SNHLY and CDR2 FYNNEI. The V end was cut by 3 bases, the J end by 0 bases, with 15 bases between. The CDR3 loop is CASSDPRQGRSGNTIYF. In DNA, the CDR3 is TGTGCCAGCAGTGACCCCCGGCAGGGTCGCTCTGGAAACACCATATATTTT.

This chain connects TRBV14 to TRBJ2-1, with D possibly being TRBD2 (6 bases). Per the germline V gene, CDR1 is SGHDN and CDR2 is FVKESK. This CDR3 region has 19 residues. The V end was cut by 0 bases, the J end by 0 bases, with 18 bases between. CDR3 in amino acids: CASSQERETRGGSYNEQFF. The CDR3 nucleotides read TGTGCCAGCAGCCAAGAAAGAGAGACGAGGGGAGGCTCCTACAATGAGCAGTTCTTC.

V and J are TRBV18 and TRBJ1-1; D possibly corresponds to TRBD1 (5 bases). This CDR3 comprises 14 residues. V lost 2 bases to trimming and J lost 1 base, with 8 bases between them. CDR1 and CDR2 (germline): KGHSH, LQKENI. The DNA of the CDR3 is TGTGCCAGCTCACCAACGGGGGGGAACACTGAAGCTTTCTTT. This gives the protein CASSPTGGNTEAFF.